Below, 17 T cell receptor beta chains from the same sample are listed, as sequenced in a study of beta chain features in type 1 diabetes. Expressed TCRB transcripts were sequenced because the isolated RNA had all been reverse transcribed beforehand. Here immunoSEQ multiplex PCR was the method, and the copy in TCRdb shows in-frame clones only, minus some. This table holds about 700,000 clones, 13% found once. Points from the study as a whole: Within each of all four CD4+ subsets, Type 1 diabetes patients had TCRB CDR3s that were moderately but significantly shorter.

No antigen is known for these receptors. Sequencing used naive CD4+ T cells from blood. The receptors derive from a man aged 18 to 29 with type 1 diabetes.

The chain has TRBV2 and TRBJ1-2; D might be TRBD1 (6 bases). Looked up from germline, CDR1 is SNHLY and CDR2 is FYNNEI. V was shortened by 6 bases and J by 8 bases, with 16 bases between the two germline ends. This CDR3 contains 13 residues. In DNA, the CDR3 is TGTGCCAGCAGAAGCTTGACAGGCGGAGGCTACACCTTC. It codes for CASRSLTGGGYTF.

The rearrangement joins TRBV9 to TRBJ1-2, with D unclear. Germline loops: CDR1 SGDLS, CDR2 YYNGEE. The CDR3 totals 13 residues. Trimming cost V 1 base and J 3 bases, with 7 bases left between them. This chain's CDR3 is CASSVNSYYGYTF. DNA for the CDR3: TGTGCCAGCAGCGTAAACTCTTACTATGGCTACACCTTC.

This clone came up a few times. The rearrangement joins TRBV19 to TRBJ2-3; TRBD2 matches 10 bases. This CDR3 region has 15 residues. The V gene's germline CDR1 is LNHDA and CDR2 SQIVND (reference sequence). V shed 6 bases, J shed 5 bases, and the junction held 8 bases outside the gene matches. The CDR3 DNA reads as TGTGCCAGTAGGACCGGGACTAGCGTTGAAGATACGCAGTATTTT. Amino acids: CASRTGTSVEDTQYF.

This clone was found a few times. This chain joins TRBV4-1 and TRBJ1-2; unclear D gene. The V and J ends lost 3 bases and 4 bases respectively, with 12 bases between them. The CDR3 runs to 14 residues. Germline values: CDR1 MGHRA, CDR2 YSYEKL. The CDR3 DNA is TGCGCCAGCAGCCACCCCGGGTCTGGCTATGGCTACACCTTC. Protein sequence: CASSHPGSGYGYTF.

This clone has only a few counts. The chain joins TRBV14 to TRBJ1-2; 9 bases line up with TRBD1. Germline values: CDR1 SGHDN, CDR2 FVKESK. The V gene end was trimmed by 6 bases and the J gene end by 4 bases; junction bases not matched to a gene: 6. The CDR3 consists of 14 residues. The CDR3: CASSHGGQGYGYTF. DNA for the CDR3: TGTGCCAGCAGTCACGGGGGACAGGGCTATGGCTACACCTTC.

V usage is TRBV5-6 and J usage is TRBJ1-1; D may be TRBD1 (5 bases). Germline V gene sequence: CDR1 SGHDT, CDR2 YYEEEE. Trimming left V 4 bases short and J 3 bases short, with 7 bases between. This CDR3 comprises 12 residues. This CDR3 is CASSRGDTEAFF. The CDR3 coding sequence is TGTGCCAGCAGCCGGGGGGACACTGAAGCTTTCTTT.

This clone turned up a few times. The CDR3 DNA is TGTGCCAGCAGTGAAGCCTCTAGCGGGGAGCAGTTCTTC. Translated: CASSEASSGEQFF. The chain uses TRBV2 and TRBJ2-1; 8 nucleotides line up with TRBD2. Per germline, CDR1 SNHLY and CDR2 FYNNEI. V gave up 0 bases and J gave up 10 bases; unmatched junction bases: 2. The CDR3 totals 13 residues.

The gene calls are TRBV28 and TRBJ2-1; D is unresolved. The V and J ends lost 5 bases and 12 bases respectively, with 20 bases between them. This CDR3 region has 14 residues. The germline V gene encodes CDR1 MDHEN and CDR2 SYDVKM. The CDR3 DNA is TGTGCCAGCAGTCCACCGGACCGGTTAAAAGGGCAGTTCTTC. Translating gives CASSPPDRLKGQFF.

The chain carries TRBV30 and TRBJ2-2; no firm D call. V lost 0 bases and J 4 bases, leaving 6 bases between the germline ends. The CDR3 is made up of 13 amino acids. CDR1 GTSNPN and CDR2 SVGIG come from the germline V gene (reference sequence). This CDR3 is CAWSVRPTGELFF. The CDR3 DNA reads TGTGCCTGGAGTGTACGGCCCACCGGGGAGCTGTTTTTT.

On this clone itself: At the DNA level, this CDR3 is encoded by other sequences in the same sample as well. V usage is TRBV5-1 and J usage is TRBJ1-1; D unresolved. Deletions cut 2 bases from V and 1 base from J, with 6 bases between. CDR3 size: 13 residues. Germline V CDR1 and CDR2: SGHRS, YFSETQ. DNA of the CDR3: TGCGCCAGCAGCTTAACAGCGAACACTGAAGCTTTCTTT. Translated, it gives CASSLTANTEAFF.

This clone turned up a few times. The V call is TRBV29-1, the J call TRBJ1-5, with D unclear. Trimming stripped 4 bases from V and 5 bases from J, with 9 bases between. The CDR3 extends over 12 amino acids. Germline V lookup: CDR1 SQVTM, CDR2 ANQGSEA. CDR3 DNA sequence: TGCAGCGTTGGGGAGGTGGATCAGCCCCAGCATTTT. This sequence encodes CSVGEVDQPQHF.

This clone was found a few times. V usage is TRBV9 and J usage is TRBJ1-6; 9 nucleotides agree with TRBD1. The CDR3 contains 16 residues. Germline trimming cut 0 bases from V and 7 bases from J; bases unmatched to any gene: 5. Looked up from germline, CDR1 is SGDLS and CDR2 is YYNGEE. CDR3 nucleotides: TGTGCCAGCAGCGTAGGGGACAGGGCCCTAAATTCACCCCTCCACTTT. Protein: CASSVGDRALNSPLHF. Complete variable domain (other parts from reference TRBV9 and TRBJ1-6): DSGVTQTPKHLITATGQRVTLRCSPRSGDLSVYWYQQSLDQGLQFLIQYYNGEERAKGNILERFSAQQFPDLHSELNLSSLELGDSALYFCASSVGDRALNSPLHFGNGTRLTVT.

About this clone: At one end the junction does not follow the germline gene, possibly because of a read error. CDR3 bases: TGTGCCAGCAGTGAACGACAGCGGGAGGGGGCGGACTTC. Its translation is CASSERQREGADF. The chain links TRBV6-1 to TRBJ2-4; the match to TRBD2 covers 10 bases. Per germline, CDR1 MNHNS and CDR2 SASEGT. The CDR3 spans 13 residues.

The chain joins TRBV5-1 to TRBJ1-3; D unresolved. The V and J ends lost 4 bases and 0 bases respectively, with 11 bases between them. CDR3 size: 15 residues. Germline-derived CDR1 and CDR2 are SGHRS and YFSETQ. CDR3 residues: CASSEEAFSGNTIYF. The CDR3 nucleotides are TGCGCCAGCAGCGAGGAAGCCTTCTCTGGAAACACCATATATTTT.

The chain couples TRBV11-2 to TRBJ2-1; no firm D call. V dropped 5 bases and J dropped 3 bases, with 26 bases sitting between them. This CDR3 has 19 residues. Germline lookup yields CDR1 SGHAT and CDR2 FQNNGV. CDR3 bases: TGTGCCAGCAGCGTCGGGCCGGCAGGATCCCCCCAAATCTACAATGAGCAGTTCTTC. Translating gives CASSVGPAGSPQIYNEQFF.

In this sample, this clone turned up a few times. DNA of the CDR3: TGTGCCAGCAGCACCAGCCGAGAAAAACTGTTTTTT. Protein product: CASSTSREKLFF. This sequence joins TRBV14 and TRBJ1-4; D ambiguous. The CDR3 runs 12 residues. The germline CDR1 and CDR2 sequences are SGHDN and FVKESK. V lost 5 bases, J lost 8 bases, and 9 bases lay in between.

This clone appeared a few times. V gene TRBV30 combines with J gene TRBJ1-5; unclear D gene. The CDR3 loop spans 15 amino acids. Germline V gene lookup returns CDR1 GTSNPN and CDR2 SVGIG (reference sequence). Trimming took 0 bases from V and 7 from J, leaving 16 bases between them. The CDR3 is CAWSVNGKGTQPQHF. CDR3 coding DNA: TGTGCCTGGAGTGTAAACGGGAAGGGTACGCAGCCCCAGCATTTT.